The 11 T cell receptor beta chains presented below share a single source sample, sequenced in a study of human thymus T cells. Resections removed during corrective heart surgery provided the thymus tissue used. The table came from immunoSEQ multiplex PCR; TCRdb's copy has only in-frame clones and leaves some out. The table lists tens of thousands of clones, roughly 95% of them singletons. Sequenced material: thymus tissue. All receptors derive from a girl in the first two years of life with a congenital heart defect but otherwise immunologically healthy.

The rearrangement uses TRBV10-3 and TRBJ1-1; 12 bases fit TRBD1. The CDR3 loop spans 17 amino acids. J gave up 4 bases and V 10 bases, and 16 bases lay outside the gene matches. Germline values: CDR1 ENHRY, CDR2 SYGVKD. The CDR3: CATRGQGAKLTGTEAFF. CDR3 DNA: TGTGCCACCCGGGGACAGGGGGCGAAGTTAACTGGCACTGAAGCTTTCTTT.

The gene calls are TRBV21-1 and TRBJ2-1; the D segment call TRBD2 is taken from the table without a DNA check. TRBV21-1 is deemed a pseudogene. The CDR3 is made up of 16 amino acids. Here the CDR3 DNA reads TGTGCCAGCAGCGGTAGCGGGAGGAGCTCCTACAATGAGCAGTTCTTC. Protein sequence: CASSGSGRSSYNEQFF.

The chain combines TRBV18 with TRBJ2-7; D is possibly TRBD1 (6 bases). The CDR3 is 15 residues long. The germline CDR1 and CDR2 sequences are KGHSH and LQKENI. V was trimmed by 3 bases and J by 2 bases, leaving 14 bases between them. The CDR3 loop is CASSPYRDTTYEQYF. The CDR3 DNA reads as TGTGCCAGCTCACCCTACAGGGATACGACCTACGAGCAGTACTTC.

The CDR3: CASAFGCTDTQYF. In DNA form, the CDR3 reads TGTGCCAGTGCTTTCGGCTGCACAGATACGCAGTATTTT. V gene TRBV19 combines with J gene TRBJ2-3; D gene unclear. The V gene lost 8 bases and the J gene lost 1 base, with 10 bases spanning the gap. The CDR3 extends over 13 amino acids. Per germline, CDR1 LNHDA and CDR2 SQIVND (reference sequence).

The chain links TRBV18 to TRBJ2-5; 7 bases agree with TRBD1. The CDR3 contains 14 residues. Germline CDR1 and CDR2: KGHSH and LQKENI. With V trimmed by 3 bases and J by 5 bases, 6 bases remained unmatched. DNA for the CDR3: TGTGCCAGCTCACCGGAAACAGGGGTGGAGACCCAGTACTTC. Translated, it gives CASSPETGVETQYF.

The J gene is TRBJ2-7, the V gene TRBV14; TRBD2 matches 14 bases. CDR3 length equals 18 residues. The ends lost 1 base at V and 3 bases at J; junction bases unmatched: 8. CDR1 is SGHDN, CDR2 FVKESK, per germline. CDR3 bases: TGTGCCAGCAGCCAAGCCGGGACTAGCGGGAGTCTTATCTACGAGCAGTACTTC. Translating gives CASSQAGTSGSLIYEQYF.

The chain couples TRBV28 to TRBJ2-1; 10 nucleotides align to TRBD2. J lost 8 bases, V lost 5 bases, and 15 bases had no gene match. This CDR3 has 17 residues. CDR1 MDHEN and CDR2 SYDVKM come from the germline V gene. The CDR3 here is CASSLHWASGSIYEQFF. Written as DNA, the CDR3 is TGTGCCAGCAGTCTTCACTGGGCTAGCGGGAGTATTTATGAGCAGTTCTTC.

Of note for this clone: The limits of the CDR3 on the DNA are not certain, so only TCRdb's listed CDR3 is given. This chain joins TRBV7-2 and TRBJ2-1; the table's TRBD2 call for D was not verified on the DNA. Germline assignment: CDR1 SGHTA and CDR2 FQGNSA. The CDR3 is 16 amino acids in total, end residues counted. The CDR3 here is CASSLGWGSGTYIGFF.

This rearrangement joins TRBV5-4 to TRBJ1-2; 7 bases agree with TRBD1. Germline trimming cut 5 bases from V and 4 bases from J; bases unmatched to any gene: 14. The CDR3 covers 16 residues. Germline lookup yields CDR1 SGHNT and CDR2 YYREEE (reference sequence). Here the CDR3 reads CASRKTGDLSPYGYTF. CDR3 sequence (DNA): TGTGCCAGCAGGAAAACAGGGGACCTATCTCCCTATGGCTACACCTTC. Full variable domain (rest looked up from reference TRBV5-4 and TRBJ1-2): ETGVTQSPTHLIKTRGQQVTLRCSSQSGHNTVSWYQQALGQGPQFIFQYYREEENGRGNFPPRFSGLQFPNYSSELNVNALELDDSALYLCASRKTGDLSPYGYTFGSGTRLTVV.

The genes are TRBV14 and TRBJ2-2; 9 nucleotides match TRBD1. With 4 bases clipped from V and 7 bases from J, the junction kept 13 bases outside the gene matches. The CDR3 totals 17 residues. Germline CDR1 reads SGHDN; CDR2 reads FVKESK. The CDR3 reads CASSRKKQGAPVGELFF. CDR3 sequence (DNA): TGTGCCAGCAGCCGAAAAAAACAGGGGGCGCCGGTCGGGGAGCTGTTTTTT. Looking up the rest from reference TRBV14 and TRBJ2-2 gives the full variable domain: EAGVTQFPSHSVIEKGQTVTLRCDPISGHDNLYWYRRVMGKEIKFLLHFVKESKQDESGMPNNRFLAERTGGTYSTLKVQPAELEDSGVYFCASSRKKQGAPVGELFFGEGSRLTVL.

The rearrangement links TRBV5-4 to TRBJ2-2, with 11 bases that match TRBD1. The CDR3 totals 17 residues. Germline V CDR1 and CDR2: SGHNT, YYREEE (reference sequence). Trimming took 4 bases from V and 0 from J; bases not matched to a gene: 5. The CDR3 DNA reads as TGTGCCAGCAGCCCCGGGACAGGGGGAACGAACACCGGGGAGCTGTTTTTT. This encodes CASSPGTGGTNTGELFF.